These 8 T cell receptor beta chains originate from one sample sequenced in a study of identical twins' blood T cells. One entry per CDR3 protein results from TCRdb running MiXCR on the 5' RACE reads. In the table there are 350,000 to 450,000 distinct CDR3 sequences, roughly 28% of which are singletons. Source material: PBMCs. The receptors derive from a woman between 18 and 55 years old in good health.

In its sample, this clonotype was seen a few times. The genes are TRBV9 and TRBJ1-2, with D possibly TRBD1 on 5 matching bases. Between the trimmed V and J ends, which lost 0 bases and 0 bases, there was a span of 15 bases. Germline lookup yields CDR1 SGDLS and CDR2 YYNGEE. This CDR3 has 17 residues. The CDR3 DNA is TGTGCCAGCAGCGTAGAGGGGATTTTGCACTCTAACTATGGCTACACCTTC. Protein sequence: CASSVEGILHSNYGYTF.

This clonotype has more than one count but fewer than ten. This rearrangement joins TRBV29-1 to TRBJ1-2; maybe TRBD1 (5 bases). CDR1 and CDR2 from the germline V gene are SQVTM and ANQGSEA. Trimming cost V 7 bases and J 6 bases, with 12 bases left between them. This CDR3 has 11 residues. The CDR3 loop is CSGQMEDGYTF. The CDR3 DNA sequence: TGCAGCGGACAGATGGAGGATGGCTACACCTTC.

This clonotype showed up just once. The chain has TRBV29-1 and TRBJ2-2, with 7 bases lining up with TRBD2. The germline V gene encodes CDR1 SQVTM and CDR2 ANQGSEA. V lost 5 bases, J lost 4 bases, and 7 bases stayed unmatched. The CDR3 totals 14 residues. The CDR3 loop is CSVIGEGGTGELFF. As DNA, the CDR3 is TGCAGCGTTATCGGGGAGGGAGGCACCGGGGAGCTGTTTTTT.

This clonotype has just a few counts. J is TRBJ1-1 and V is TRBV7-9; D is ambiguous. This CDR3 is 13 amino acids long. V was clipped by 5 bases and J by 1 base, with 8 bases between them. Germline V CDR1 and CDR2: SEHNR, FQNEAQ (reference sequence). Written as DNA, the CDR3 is TGTGCCAGCAGCATTAAGTGGAACACTGAAGCTTTCTTT. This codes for CASSIKWNTEAFF.

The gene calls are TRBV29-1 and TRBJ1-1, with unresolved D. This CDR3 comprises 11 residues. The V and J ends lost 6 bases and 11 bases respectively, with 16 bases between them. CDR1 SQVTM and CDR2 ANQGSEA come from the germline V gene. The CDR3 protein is CSVGTEYGAFF. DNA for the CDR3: TGCAGCGTGGGAACTGAGTATGGGGCTTTCTTT.

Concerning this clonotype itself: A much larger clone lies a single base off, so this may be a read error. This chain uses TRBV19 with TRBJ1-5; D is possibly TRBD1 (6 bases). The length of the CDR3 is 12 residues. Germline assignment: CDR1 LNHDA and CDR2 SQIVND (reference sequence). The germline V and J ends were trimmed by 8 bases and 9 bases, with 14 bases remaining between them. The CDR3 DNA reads TGTGCCAGTTGGACAGCGAGTAGGCCCCAGCATTTT. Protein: CASWTASRPQHF.

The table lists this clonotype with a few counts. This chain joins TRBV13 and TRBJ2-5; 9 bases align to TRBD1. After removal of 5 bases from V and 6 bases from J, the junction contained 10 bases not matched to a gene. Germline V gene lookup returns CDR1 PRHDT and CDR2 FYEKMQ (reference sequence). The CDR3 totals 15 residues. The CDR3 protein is CASSHGTGLIKTQYF. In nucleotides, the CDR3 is TGTGCCAGCAGCCACGGGACAGGGCTAATCAAGACCCAGTACTTC.

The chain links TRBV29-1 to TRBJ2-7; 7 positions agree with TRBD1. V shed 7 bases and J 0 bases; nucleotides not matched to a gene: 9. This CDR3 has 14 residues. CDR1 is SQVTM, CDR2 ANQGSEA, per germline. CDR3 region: CSASGQPNSYEQYF. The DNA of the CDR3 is TGCAGCGCATCGGGACAGCCCAACTCCTACGAGCAGTACTTC.